These 3 T cell receptor beta chains were sequenced from one sample in a study of blood T cell repertoires in COVID-19. The protocol was immunoSEQ multiplex PCR, while the TCRdb copy is restricted to in-frame clones and leaves out a portion. The sample lists 300,000 to 400,000 clones; roughly 86% were seen once. Specimen: peripheral blood. The receptors were gathered from a woman in her 50s who had recovered from COVID-19.

The CDR3 spells CSVGGQGTGNTIYF. For the CDR3, the DNA is TGCAGCGTGGGGGGACAGGGGACTGGAAACACCATATATTTT. V is TRBV29-1 and J is TRBJ1-3, with 10 bases matching TRBD1. Germline-derived CDR1 and CDR2 are SQVTM and ANQGSEA. The CDR3 is made up of 14 amino acids. V shed 6 bases, J shed 2 bases, and the junction held 4 bases outside the gene matches. Combining the CDR3 with reference TRBV29-1 and TRBJ1-3 gives the whole variable domain SAVISQKPSRDICQRGTSLTIQCQVDSQVTMMFWYRQQPGQSLTLIATANQGSEATYESGFVIDKFPISRPNLTFSTLTVSNMSPEDSSIYLCSVGGQGTGNTIYFGEGSWLTVV.

V and J are TRBV7-6 and TRBJ2-7; 8 bases map to TRBD2. From germline, CDR1 is SGHVS and CDR2 FNYEAQ. CDR3 length: 16 amino acids. The ends lost 5 bases at V and 1 base at J; junction bases unmatched: 10. The CDR3: CASSPSGGRHSYEQYF. The CDR3, as DNA: TGTGCCAGCAGCCCCAGCGGGGGCCGGCATTCCTACGAGCAGTACTTC.

The rearrangement joins TRBV27 to TRBJ2-5, with 10 bases that match TRBD2. From germline, CDR1 is MNHEY and CDR2 SMNVEV (reference sequence). This CDR3 contains 14 residues. V lost 6 bases and J lost 1; bases outside the gene matches: 2. Here the CDR3 DNA reads TGTGCCAGCAGGCGGACTAGCGGCCAAGAGACCCAGTACTTC. Protein sequence: CASRRTSGQETQYF.